Sequencing of this T cell receptor (beta chain) was carried out in a study of control samples from healthy donors and cancer patients. CDR1 is SQVTM and CDR2 is ANQGSEA in the germline V gene. V was clipped by 6 bases and J by 5 bases; unmatched bases: 9. CDR3 length: 13 amino acids. Clones were read by immunoSEQ multiplex PCR, and TCRdb kept only the in-frame ones, dropping some. The profile shows approximately 89,000 clones, over 65% of them singletons. V usage is TRBV29-1 and J usage is TRBJ2-5; the match to TRBD2 covers 7 bases. The TCR sequence derives from a woman aged 35 to 49 in good health. What was sequenced was blood. The CDR3 sequence is CSVRWRGMETQYF. The CDR3 nucleotides are TGCAGCGTCCGATGGCGGGGGATGGAGACCCAGTACTTC.